These T cell receptor beta chains were read from a single sample in a study of blood T cell repertoires in COVID-19. The assay was immunoSEQ multiplex PCR, and TCRdb's table has in-frame clones only and misses some. The sample includes fewer than 350,000 clones, approximately 86% of them seen just once. The sequenced material came from peripheral blood. Receptor source: a woman between 65 and 79 years old with COVID-19, enrolled during active disease. The CDR3 runs from the conserved cysteine through the conserved F or W. Each record gives: D gene, J gene, V gene, clone size, CDR3 length, CDR3 DNA, CDR3 protein. A D gene is named only where the DNA matches it firmly. Clone size is given for some rows only: seen once, a few or many times, or a class if the clone is expanded.

-	TRBJ1-1	TRBV5-1	-	16	TGCGCCAGCAGCTTGGGAACAGGGACCAAGGGAGCTGAAGCTTTCTTT	CASSLGTGTKGAEAFF
-	TRBJ1-2	TRBV15	-	13	TGTGCCACCAGCAGAGATCGTAACTATGGCTACACCTTC	CATSRDRNYGYTF
-	TRBJ2-5	TRBV7-8	many	13	TGTGCCAGCAGCCCCCCCCGGCAAGAGACCCAGTACTTC	CASSPPRQETQYF
TRBD1	TRBJ1-2	TRBV5-3	-	15	TGTGCCAGAAGCAGAACCGGGACAGGGAGCTATGGCTACACCTTC	CARSRTGTGSYGYTF
-	TRBJ1-2	TRBV12-3/TRBV12-4	-	13	TGTGCCAGCAATATCCAGGGGAACTATGGCTACACCTTC	CASNIQGNYGYTF
TRBD2	TRBJ2-3	TRBV7-8	many	17	TGTGCCAGCAGCTTCTGGACTAGCGGGGGGTTCGTAGATACGCAGTATTTT	CASSFWTSGGFVDTQYF
-	TRBJ2-7	TRBV3-1/TRBV3-2	once	15	TGTGCCAGCAGCCAAGAACGCGGGTGGGGCTACGAGCAGTACTTC	CASSQERGWGYEQYF
-	TRBJ1-1	TRBV6-5	-	12	TGTGCCAGTACCGCGGGAGGGACTGAAGCTTTCTTT	CASTAGGTEAFF
TRBD2	TRBJ2-1	TRBV6-5	-	15	TGTGCCAGCAGTAATCGACAGCCGGGAGGCAATGAGCAGTTCTTC	CASSNRQPGGNEQFF
TRBD1	TRBJ1-2	TRBV19	-	14	TGTGCCAGTAGTGTCACAGGGGGCGTCTCTGGCTACACCTTC	CASSVTGGVSGYTF
-	TRBJ1-4	TRBV19	-	17	TGTGCCAGTAGTGCGCGGACACAGGGACGAGTAGGAGAAAAACTGTTTTTT	CASSARTQGRVGEKLFF
TRBD2	TRBJ2-1	TRBV29-1	-	12	TGCAGCGTTTCAGCGGGGGGGAATGAGCAGTTCTTC	CSVSAGGNEQFF
-	TRBJ2-3	TRBV6-6	-	16	TGTGCCAGCAGTTACCTCCCCGCCGGGACACTCCCCACGCAGTATTTT	CASSYLPAGTLPTQYF
-	TRBJ1-5	TRBV30	-	14	TGTGCCTGGAGTAACAGGGCTTCGGGTCAGCCCCAGCATTTT	CAWSNRASGQPQHF
-	TRBJ1-2	TRBV28	-	12	TGTGCCAGCAGCGCCCAGGGGATTGGCTACACCTTC	CASSAQGIGYTF
TRBD1	TRBJ1-1	TRBV14	few	15	TGTGCCAGCAGCCGGGGACAGCTGTCCTACACTGAAGCTTTCTTT	CASSRGQLSYTEAFF
-	TRBJ2-1	TRBV11-3	-	13	TGTGCCAGCAGCTTCAACAGGGACAATGAGCAGTTCTTC	CASSFNRDNEQFF
TRBD1	TRBJ1-6	TRBV3-1/TRBV3-2	once	15	TGTGCCAGCAGCCAAGTGGGGACAGGATCCTCACCCCTCCACTTT	CASSQVGTGSSPLHF
TRBD1	TRBJ1-6	TRBV30	-	14	TGTGCCTGGGGGACCGGGACAGGGGGTTCACCCCTCCACTTT	CAWGTGTGGSPLHF
-	TRBJ1-6	TRBV7-2	once	16	TGTGCCAGCAGCTTCGGGGGGCAGTCGATAGGTTCACCCCTCCACTTT	CASSFGGQSIGSPLHF
-	TRBJ1-2	TRBV7-2	-	15	TGTGCCAGCAGCTTAGAATCAGGGGCGAACTATGGCTACACCTTC	CASSLESGANYGYTF
TRBD1	TRBJ1-1	TRBV12-5	few	14	TGTGCTAGTGGTTTAGGGGACAGGGGCACTGAAGCTTTCTTT	CASGLGDRGTEAFF
-	TRBJ2-7	TRBV9	-	14	TGTGCCAGCAGCGTCGGGGGTCCCACTCGCGAGCAGTACTTC	CASSVGGPTREQYF
-	TRBJ1-1	TRBV2	-	13	TGTGCCAGCAGTGGGTCTGGGTCGGGTGAAGCTTTCTTT	CASSGSGSGEAFF